This T cell receptor beta chain stems from a study of T cells after yellow fever vaccination. Looking at the study overall: For low cell numbers, libraries were made with SMART-Seq v4 Ultra Low Input.

With 0 bases removed from V and 11 bases from J, the gap between germline ends came to 13 bases. This CDR3 has 13 amino acids. A single record per CDR3 protein comes from TCRdb applying MiXCR to the 5' RACE reads. The top ten hold under 11% of the sample, which has under 50,000 distinct CDR3 sequences, 5.5% to 8% seen once. Findings and caveats of the study: A weaker but faster secondary response was observed, peaking on day 5 versus 15.

This chain connects TRBV12-3 or TRBV12-4 to TRBJ1-1; D is undetermined. The clonotype was recovered from a man between 25 and 39 years old who received the YFV17D yellow fever vaccine. Sequencing used PBMCs, either bulk or a sorted T-cell subset (CD4+, CD8+, memory, or dextramer-sorted; not recorded which), obtained 45 days after the yellow fever booster vaccination. CDR3 in amino acids: CASSLAFGVEAFF. Here the CDR3 DNA reads TGTGCCAGCAGTTTAGCGTTTGGGGTTGAGGCTTTCTTT.